This T cell receptor beta chain was observed in a study of blood T cells in healthy people across ages. Study-level background: Template switching captured about one barcoded beta molecule per two T cells.

Losses at the gene ends were 2 bases for V and 4 bases for J; bases not matched to a gene: 1. CDR3 size: 14 residues. Germline V gene sequence: CDR1 MNHNS, CDR2 SASEGT. Each sample used at least 7 million PBMCs. Primers used in a second PCR of about 6 to 11 cycles were a sample-barcoded 5' primer and a J-beta primer mix. A template-switch adaptor with 12 random nucleotides tagged each cDNA molecule. Per-sample output comprised a minimum of 2.5 million paired-end reads containing CDR3. TCRdb reanalysed the 5' RACE reads using MiXCR and keeps one entry per CDR3 protein. The sample lists hundreds of thousands of distinct CDR3 sequences, roughly 60% occurring once.

Source material: blood. This clonotype originated in a man aged 25 to 45 in good health. The chain is built from TRBV6-1 and TRBJ2-3; TRBD2 aligns across 9 bases. Here the CDR3 DNA reads TGTGCCAGCAGTGAACTAGCGGGACCAGATACGCAGTATTTT. It encodes CASSELAGPDTQYF.